What follows are 17 T cell receptor beta chains derived from one specimen sequenced in a study of T-cell reconstitution after alpha-beta-depleted transplantation in children. Preparation of the TCRbeta library was carried out with unique molecular identifiers. MiXCR, applied by TCRdb to the PCR reads, yields one record per CDR3 protein. The sample comprises around 380,000 distinct CDR3 sequences, approximately 10% of which are singletons, and nearly 5.5% rests with the top ten. This specimen consisted of PBMCs from the stem cell graft donor, obtained from the stem cell graft. Source of these receptors: a human donor who donated a stem cell graft to a child with acute myeloid leukemia.

In the case of this clonotype: A much larger clone lies one base from this, so it may be a read error. The gene calls are TRBV15 and TRBJ2-3; possible D gene TRBD2, 7 bases. V lost 0 bases and J lost 4, with 11 bases in between. This CDR3 is built from 15 residues. The V gene's germline CDR1 is LNHNV and CDR2 YYDKDF (reference sequence). This CDR3 reads CATSRDGGPPDTQYF. DNA for the CDR3: TGTGCCACCAGCAGAGACGGGGGGCCGCCAGATACGCAGTATTTT.

Only a few counts were recorded for this clonotype. V is TRBV7-3 and J is TRBJ2-7; D is unclear. The germline gives CDR1 SGHTA, CDR2 FQGTGA. The length of the CDR3 is 15 residues. Trimming removed 5 bases at V and 12 bases at J, with 26 bases between. CDR3 bases: TGTGCCAGCAGCCTATCATCGGTGGCGCGGCGGAATCGGTACGTC. This sequence encodes CASSLSSVARRNRYV.

This chain connects TRBV12-3 or TRBV12-4 to TRBJ2-1; 8 bases are a match to TRBD1. Germline trimming cut 2 bases from V and 8 bases from J; bases unmatched to any gene: 11. The CDR3 runs 16 residues. This CDR3 is CASSLSGQGRFDEQFF. CDR3 nucleotide sequence: TGTGCCAGCAGTTTAAGTGGACAGGGTCGGTTCGATGAGCAGTTCTTC.

Many counts were recorded for this clonotype. V is TRBV12-3 or TRBV12-4 and J is TRBJ2-5; D remains ambiguous. This CDR3 has 16 amino acids. Trimming took 3 bases from V and 5 from J, leaving 19 bases between them. CDR3 amino acids: CASSLDGTPTAETQYF. CDR3 in DNA: TGTGCCAGCAGTTTGGACGGAACCCCAACCGCGGAGACCCAGTACTTC.

This clonotype was counted only a few times. This chain uses TRBV7-9 with TRBJ1-2; 9 bases agree with TRBD1. The length of the CDR3 is 15 residues. Germline V lookup: CDR1 SEHNR, CDR2 FQNEAQ (reference sequence). The V gene end was trimmed by 5 bases and the J gene end by 8 bases; junction bases not matched to a gene: 12. The CDR3 region is CASSARGTGLEGYTF. CDR3 sequence (DNA): TGTGCCAGCAGCGCGCGCGGGACAGGGCTTGAAGGCTACACCTTC.

This clonotype has just a few counts. This sequence joins TRBV4-2 and TRBJ2-7, with 12 nucleotides matching TRBD1. The junction had 10 bases not matched to a gene; V was cut back by 3 bases and J by 7 bases. From germline, CDR1 is LGHNA and CDR2 YNFKEQ. The CDR3 has 16 amino acids. CDR3 coding DNA: TGTGCCAGCAGCCAGGTCCCGGGACAGGGGGCTGGGGAGCAGTACTTC. It yields the protein CASSQVPGQGAGEQYF.

The CDR3 nucleotides are TGTGCCAGCAGCATACAGGCGAATGAAAAACTGTTTTTT. It codes for CASSIQANEKLFF. The chain carries TRBV2 and TRBJ1-4; D may be TRBD1 (5 bases). The germline V gene has CDR1 SNHLY and CDR2 FYNNEI. The CDR3 loop spans 13 amino acids. V dropped 6 bases and J dropped 5 bases, with 10 bases sitting between them.

At least ten counts were recorded for this clonotype. The chain couples TRBV5-1 to TRBJ2-5; 13 nucleotides match TRBD2. Germline trimming cut 3 bases from V and 5 bases from J; bases unmatched to any gene: 10. The CDR3 is made up of 17 amino acids. CDR1 SGHRS and CDR2 YFSETQ come from the germline V gene. CDR3 in amino acids: CASSSHGLAGEGETQYF. Written as DNA, the CDR3 is TGCGCCAGCAGCTCCCACGGACTAGCGGGGGAGGGGGAGACCCAGTACTTC.

In its sample, this clonotype was seen a few times. This chain uses TRBV20-1 with TRBJ1-5, with D possibly TRBD1 on 6 matching bases. Germline V gives CDR1 DFQATT, CDR2 SNEGSKA (reference sequence). V dropped 7 bases and J dropped 9 bases, with 19 bases sitting between them. The CDR3 sequence is 13 residues long. CDR3 sequence: CSVNVAGAGPQHF. CDR3 bases: TGCAGTGTGAACGTCGCAGGGGCCGGGCCCCAGCATTTT.

This clonotype was found a few times. This chain uses TRBV18 with TRBJ1-5, with D uncertain. The CDR3 consists of 16 residues. CDR1 and CDR2 from the germline V gene are KGHSH and LQKENI. Trimming removed 6 bases at V and 0 bases at J, with 15 bases between. CDR3 coding DNA: TGTGCCAGCTCCCCGCCAGGCCGGAATAGCAATCAGCCCCAGCATTTT. Its translation: CASSPPGRNSNQPQHF.

The chain joins TRBV6-5 to TRBJ2-5, with D unresolved. Germline values: CDR1 MNHEY, CDR2 SVGAGI. V was trimmed by 0 bases and J by 7 bases, leaving 9 bases between them. This CDR3 comprises 13 residues. DNA of the CDR3: TGTGCCAGCAGTTACTCGATGGCGCGGACCCAGTACTTC. Residues: CASSYSMARTQYF.

This clonotype was counted between two and nine times. The V and J genes are TRBV4-1 and TRBJ2-7; D ambiguous. V gave up 0 bases and J gave up 0 bases, with 12 bases separating them. The CDR3 runs to 16 residues. Germline CDR1 reads MGHRA; CDR2 reads YSYEKL. CDR3 protein: CASSQDFRHYSYEQYV. The CDR3 DNA reads TGCGCCAGCAGCCAAGATTTTAGACATTACTCCTACGAGCAGTACGTC.

This clonotype turned up a few times. CDR3: CASSLGREFYYEQYF. The CDR3 nucleotides read TGTGCCAGCAGCTTAGGCAGGGAGTTCTACTACGAGCAGTACTTC. The chain couples TRBV7-8 to TRBJ2-7; D may match TRBD1 or TRBD2 (5 bases each). CDR1 is SGHVS and CDR2 is FQNEAQ in the germline V gene. V lost 1 base and J lost 3, with 13 bases in between. The CDR3 is 15 amino acids.

Ten or more counts support this clonotype. CDR3 sequence reads: CASSQQNYEQYF. For the CDR3, the DNA is TGTGCCAGCAGCCAACAAAACTACGAGCAGTACTTC. The gene calls are TRBV11-2 and TRBJ2-7; unclear D gene. Germline CDR1 and CDR2: SGHAT and FQNNGV. Trimming removed 5 bases at V and 3 bases at J, with 8 bases between. The CDR3 has 12 amino acids.

The rearrangement joins TRBV5-5 to TRBJ2-1, with 11 nucleotides matching TRBD2. CDR1 and CDR2 from the germline V gene are SGHKS and YYEKEE (reference sequence). This CDR3 comprises 14 residues. The trim removed 4 bases at V and 9 bases at J, leaving 6 bases unmatched. CDR3 sequence: CASSNLAGGSEQFF. The CDR3 nucleotides are TGTGCCAGCAGCAATCTAGCGGGAGGCAGTGAGCAGTTCTTC.

The rearrangement uses TRBV6-2 or TRBV6-3 and TRBJ1-5; D call uncertain. This CDR3 has 15 amino acids. The ends were cut back, 10 bases at V and 9 bases at J, with 25 bases in the middle. Per germline, CDR1 MNHEY and CDR2 SVGEGT. CDR3 DNA: TGTGCCATCCGAGAACGGCCGTTCCCCAGTGCGCCCCAGCATTTT. Its translation is CAIRERPFPSAPQHF.

This clonotype turned up a few times. V and J are TRBV6-1 and TRBJ1-2; possibly TRBD1 for D (6 bases). Germline CDR1 and CDR2: MNHNS and SASEGT. This CDR3 region has 14 residues. V gave up 6 bases and J gave up 2 bases, with 13 bases separating them. The CDR3 DNA reads TGTGCCAGCAGCAACGACGGACAGAACTATGGCTACACCTTC. Its translation: CASSNDGQNYGYTF.